The clone carrying this TCR beta chain was recorded once. This specimen comes from a study of control samples from healthy donors and cancer patients. Sequencing was performed with immunoSEQ multiplex PCR; in TCRdb, only in-frame clones are kept and a portion is missing. The repertoire holds about 110,000 clones, 80% to 90% seen once, with 17% in the top ten. The CDR3 contains 13 residues. The V end was cut by 1 base, the J end by 8 bases, with 9 bases between. Germline V gene data show CDR1 as LGHNA and CDR2 as YSLEER. The rearrangement uses TRBV4-3 and TRBJ2-1; D uncertain. This TCR was recovered from a woman in her forties or fifties in good health. Input material: blood. The CDR3 DNA reads TGCGCCAGCAGCCAAGTGAGCGCCGATGAGCAGTTCTTC. Protein: CASSQVSADEQFF.